A single sample is the source of the 20 T cell receptor beta chains below, sequenced in a study of T cell repertoires in cytomegalovirus infection. TCRdb re-called the reads through MiXCR, storing one row per CDR3 protein. In the table there are 200,000 to 300,000 distinct CDR3 sequences, roughly 15% of which are singletons. Material: PBMCs. Receptors were obtained from a human donor in good health (CMV status not recorded). Some clones in this sample may be carry-over from other donors' samples.

The chain is built from TRBV10-3 and TRBJ2-1; weak D call: TRBD1 (6 bases). The V gene's germline CDR1 is ENHRY and CDR2 SYGVKD. The CDR3 consists of 13 residues. V dropped 11 bases and J dropped 0 bases, with 11 bases sitting between them. The CDR3 sequence: CALRDTSYNEQFF. In DNA form, the CDR3 reads TGTGCCCTCCGGGACACCTCCTACAATGAGCAGTTCTTC.

The J gene is TRBJ1-1, the V gene TRBV5-1; TRBD1 matches 9 bases. V trimming: 4 bases; J trimming: 1 base; junction bases outside the gene matches: 8. CDR1 and CDR2 from the germline V gene are SGHRS and YFSETQ. The CDR3 runs 16 residues. The CDR3 coding sequence is TGCGCCAGCAGCCCCCAGGGACAGGGACCGAACACTGAAGCTTTCTTT. This gives the protein CASSPQGQGPNTEAFF.

Many counts were recorded for this clonotype. The chain couples TRBV20-1 to TRBJ2-3, with D tentatively TRBD2 (5 bases). The CDR3 contains 16 residues. Trimming took off 3 bases at V and 1 base at J, with 17 bases between the two ends. Germline V CDR1 and CDR2: DFQATT, SNEGSKA (reference sequence). This chain's CDR3 is CSASQDFSAGTDTQYF. The CDR3 DNA is TGCAGTGCTAGTCAGGACTTCTCCGCCGGCACAGATACGCAGTATTTT.

This chain uses TRBV14 with TRBJ2-5; no clear D. CDR3 length: 13 amino acids. Per the germline V gene, CDR1 is SGHDN and CDR2 is FVKESK. V was trimmed by 2 bases and J by 0 bases, leaving 4 bases between them. CDR3 DNA: TGTGCCAGCAGCCAACTGGACCAAGAGACCCAGTACTTC. Its translation is CASSQLDQETQYF.

This clonotype was recorded many times. V and J are TRBV7-2 and TRBJ2-5; D is uncertain. V lost 4 bases, J lost 6 bases, and 9 bases lay in between. The germline gives CDR1 SGHTA, CDR2 FQGNSA. This CDR3 region has 12 residues. DNA for the CDR3: TGTGCCAGCAGCTCACCCGTGCAGACCCAGTACTTC. Amino acid sequence: CASSSPVQTQYF. Combining the CDR3 with reference TRBV7-2 and TRBJ2-5 gives the whole variable domain GAGVSQSPSNKVTEKGKDVELRCDPISGHTALYWYRQSLGQGLEFLIYFQGNSAPDKSGLPSDRFSAERTGGSVSTLTIQRTQQEDSAVYLCASSSPVQTQYFGPGTRLLVL.

This clonotype was observed at least ten times. The gene calls are TRBV12-3 or TRBV12-4 and TRBJ2-5; D might be TRBD2 (6 bases). The CDR3 covers 14 residues. Deletions cut 6 bases from V and 2 bases from J, with 13 bases between. For the CDR3, the DNA is TGTGCCAGCAGCTACGGGACTCTTCAAGAGACCCAGTACTTC. Protein product: CASSYGTLQETQYF.

This clonotype was counted ten times or more. The genes are TRBV11-2 and TRBJ2-7; D not certain. Trimming shortened V by 1 base and J by 0 bases, and 7 bases separated the two germline ends. The CDR3 runs to 14 residues. The germline V gene encodes CDR1 SGHAT and CDR2 FQNNGV. The CDR3 nucleotides are TGTGCCAGCAGCTTAGGAGTTCTCTCCTACGAGCAGTACTTC. Its translation: CASSLGVLSYEQYF.

The DNA for the CDR3 is TGTGCCAGCAGCCCGTGGTTGGGTCTGTATGGCTACACCTTC. As protein: CASSPWLGLYGYTF. The V call is TRBV5-5, the J call TRBJ1-2; D ambiguous. V lost 4 bases to trimming and J lost 5 bases, with 15 bases between them. Per the germline V gene, CDR1 is SGHKS and CDR2 is YYEKEE (reference sequence). The CDR3 has 14 amino acids.

This clonotype has at least ten counts. The chain combines TRBV7-8 with TRBJ2-3, with unresolved D. Trimming took off 4 bases at V and 0 bases at J, with 17 bases between the two ends. The CDR3 contains 17 residues. Per germline, CDR1 SGHVS and CDR2 FQNEAQ. The CDR3 loop is CASSSLLTGTSTDTQYF. CDR3 sequence (DNA): TGTGCCAGCAGCTCTCTCCTGACTGGTACTAGCACAGATACGCAGTATTTT.

This clonotype was observed at least ten times. V usage is TRBV11-2 and J usage is TRBJ1-4, with 9 bases fitting TRBD1. V shed 5 bases and J 5 bases; nucleotides not matched to a gene: 6. The CDR3 extends over 15 amino acids. The germline V gene encodes CDR1 SGHAT and CDR2 FQNNGV. The CDR3 DNA follows: TGTGCCAGCAGCGACGGGACAGGGAGAAATGAAAAACTGTTTTTT. Its protein is CASSDGTGRNEKLFF.

The J gene is TRBJ2-6, the V gene TRBV5-1; unclear D gene. Germline V lookup: CDR1 SGHRS, CDR2 YFSETQ. There are 16 residues in the CDR3. V was cut by 0 bases and J by 2 bases, with 9 bases left in between. The CDR3 loop is CASSLASGTGANVLTF. The CDR3 DNA reads TGCGCCAGCAGCTTGGCCTCAGGAACTGGGGCCAACGTCCTGACTTTC.

V gene TRBV7-2 combines with J gene TRBJ2-2; 9 positions agree with TRBD1. Trimming took 6 bases from V and 4 from J; bases not matched to a gene: 3. This CDR3 spans 14 amino acids. Germline V gene lookup returns CDR1 SGHTA and CDR2 FQGNSA. CDR3 sequence: CASRRTGVTGELFF. CDR3 nucleotides: TGTGCCAGCAGACGGACAGGGGTCACCGGGGAGCTGTTTTTT.

This clonotype was recorded many times. The rearrangement links TRBV6-6 to TRBJ2-6; D remains unclear. This CDR3 contains 12 residues. Germline assignment: CDR1 MNHNY and CDR2 SVGAGI (reference sequence). The CDR3 reads CAVASGANVLTF. The CDR3 coding sequence is TGTGCAGTGGCGTCTGGGGCCAACGTCCTGACTTTC.

This clonotype was seen repeatedly, ten times or more. The rearrangement uses TRBV7-2 and TRBJ2-1, with D perhaps TRBD1 (5 bases). The germline V gene encodes CDR1 SGHTA and CDR2 FQGNSA. Trimming pared 5 bases from V and 7 bases from J, leaving 18 bases between. The CDR3 consists of 15 residues. The CDR3 loop is CASSQVPQGRNEQFF. CDR3 sequence (DNA): TGTGCCAGCAGCCAAGTTCCCCAGGGTCGGAATGAGCAGTTCTTC.

This clonotype was recorded once. The chain is built from TRBV20-1 and TRBJ1-1; no firm D call. This CDR3 contains 14 residues. Germline-derived CDR1 and CDR2 are DFQATT and SNEGSKA (reference sequence). Trimming stripped 6 bases from V and 4 bases from J, with 18 bases between. The CDR3 sequence: CSAPGPGQATEAFF. The CDR3 DNA follows: TGCAGTGCCCCTGGACCGGGTCAGGCCACTGAAGCTTTCTTT.

Many counts were recorded for this clonotype. In DNA, the CDR3 is TGTGCCAGCAACGGACAGGGGGTAAACGAGCAGTACTTC. Translation gives CASNGQGVNEQYF. The V gene is TRBV7-9, the J gene TRBJ2-7; 10 bases align to TRBD1. The CDR3 is made up of 13 amino acids. CDR1 SEHNR and CDR2 FQNEAQ come from the germline V gene (reference sequence). The trim removed 7 bases at V and 5 bases at J, leaving 5 bases unmatched.

This chain uses TRBV20-1 with TRBJ1-6, with 8 bases matching TRBD1. Germline CDR1 reads DFQATT; CDR2 reads SNEGSKA (reference sequence). Trimming cost V 7 bases and J 1 base; bases outside gene matches: 18. The CDR3 has 19 residues. CDR3 in amino acids: CSDDPLMSGGWSYNSPLHF. Written as DNA, the CDR3 is TGCAGTGACGACCCCTTAATGTCAGGGGGCTGGTCCTATAATTCACCCCTCCACTTT.

This clonotype was observed at least ten times. The V gene is TRBV2, the J gene TRBJ2-3, with a weak D call TRBD1 (6 bases). CDR1 and CDR2 from the germline V gene are SNHLY and FYNNEI. This CDR3 region has 14 residues. The V gene lost 3 bases and the J gene lost 3 bases, with 10 bases spanning the gap. CDR3 in amino acids: CASSESQGTDTQYF. CDR3 bases: TGTGCCAGCAGTGAGAGCCAGGGGACAGATACGCAGTATTTT.

This clonotype has a count of ten or more. CDR3 sequence reads: CAISEALAGGHEQFF. In DNA, the CDR3 is TGTGCCATCAGTGAGGCCCTAGCGGGAGGTCACGAGCAGTTCTTC. The V gene is TRBV10-3, the J gene TRBJ2-1; TRBD2 matches 11 bases. The CDR3 is 15 residues long. With 2 bases clipped from V and 10 bases from J, the junction kept 7 bases outside the gene matches. Germline V gives CDR1 ENHRY, CDR2 SYGVKD.

The V call is TRBV5-4, the J call TRBJ2-3, with 8 bases matching TRBD2. The junction had 9 bases not matched to a gene; V was cut back by 9 bases and J by 0 bases. Germline V gene data show CDR1 as SGHNT and CDR2 as YYREEE (reference sequence). This CDR3 contains 15 residues. CDR3 in DNA: TGTGCCATCCAGTCAGGGACTAGAAGCACAGATACGCAGTATTTT. Translating gives CAIQSGTRSTDTQYF.